The TCR beta chain described here comes from a study of blood T cell repertoires in COVID-19. Study as a whole: PBMCs, B-cell-depleted T cells, or T cells provided the cDNA or gDNA that made up the material.

Measured with immunoSEQ multiplex PCR; TCRdb has only the in-frame clones, and not every one. Altogether 190,000 or so clones are present, approximately 88% being singletons, with the ten largest covering approximately 8%. Germline values: CDR1 KGHDR, CDR2 SFDVKD. This CDR3 is 16 amino acids long. The J segment lost 3 bases and the V segment lost 3 bases, leaving 9 bases of the junction unmatched. V usage is TRBV24-1 and J usage is TRBJ1-2, with 7 bases aligning to TRBD1. Sequencing was done on a sample of PBMCs or T cells enriched from blood (not recorded which). The TCR originated in a woman younger than 35 who had recovered from COVID-19. CDR3 in DNA: TGTGCCACCAGTGATCCTAACCGGGACAGCTACTATGGCTACACCTTC. Its translation is CATSDPNRDSYYGYTF.